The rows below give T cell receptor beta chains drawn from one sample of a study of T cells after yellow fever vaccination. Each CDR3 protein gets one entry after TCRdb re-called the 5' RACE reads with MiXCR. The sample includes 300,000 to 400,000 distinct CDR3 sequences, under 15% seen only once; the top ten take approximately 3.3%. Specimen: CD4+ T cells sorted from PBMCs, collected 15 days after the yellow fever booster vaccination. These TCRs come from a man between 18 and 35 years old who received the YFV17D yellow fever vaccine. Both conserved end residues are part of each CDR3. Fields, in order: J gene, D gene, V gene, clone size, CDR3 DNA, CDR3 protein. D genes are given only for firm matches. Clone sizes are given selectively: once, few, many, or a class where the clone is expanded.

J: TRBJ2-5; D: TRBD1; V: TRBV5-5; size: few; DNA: TGTGCCAGCAGCTATCTCACGACAGGGGGCCGACAAGAGACCCAGTACTTC; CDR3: CASSYLTTGGRQETQYF
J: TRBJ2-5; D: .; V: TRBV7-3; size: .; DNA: TGTGCCAGCAGCCACGGACAGCAAGAGACCCAGTACTTC; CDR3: CASSHGQQETQYF
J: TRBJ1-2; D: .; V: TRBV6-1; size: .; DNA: TGTGCCAGCAGTGAAGCACAAAACTATGGCTACACCTTC; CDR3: CASSEAQNYGYTF
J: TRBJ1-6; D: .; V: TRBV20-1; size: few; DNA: TGCAGTGCTAGAGATCGGGAGGGCTCCTATAATTCACCCCTCCACTTT; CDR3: CSARDREGSYNSPLHF
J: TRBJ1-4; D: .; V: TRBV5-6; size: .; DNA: TGTGCCACCAGCTCAGGGACTAATGAAAAACTGTTTTTT; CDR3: CATSSGTNEKLFF
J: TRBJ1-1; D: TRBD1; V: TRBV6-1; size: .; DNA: TGTGCCAGCAGTGCGGGGGACAGGGGTACTGAAGCTTTCTTT; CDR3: CASSAGDRGTEAFF
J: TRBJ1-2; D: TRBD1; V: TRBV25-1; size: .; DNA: TGTGCCAGCAGTGAACCCGGGACAGGGGGTCACTATGGCTACACCTTC; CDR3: CASSEPGTGGHYGYTF
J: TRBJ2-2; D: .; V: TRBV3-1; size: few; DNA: TGTGCCAGCAGCCCTACCCGACCAGGCGTTGGCGGGGAGCTGTTTTTT; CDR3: CASSPTRPGVGGELFF
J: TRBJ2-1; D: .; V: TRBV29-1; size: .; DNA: TGCAGCGTTGTGGGGCAAAGGTGGGATGAGCAGTTCTTC; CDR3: CSVVGQRWDEQFF
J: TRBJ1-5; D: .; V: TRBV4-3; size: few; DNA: TGCGCCAGCAGCCAAGTCGGGAGGGAGGGCAATCAGCCCCAGCATTTT; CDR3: CASSQVGREGNQPQHF
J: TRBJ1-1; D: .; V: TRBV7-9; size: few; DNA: TGTGCCACCCTTCACGGGATGAACACTGAAGCTTTCTTT; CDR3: CATLHGMNTEAFF
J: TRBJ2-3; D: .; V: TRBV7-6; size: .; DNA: TGTGCCAGCAGCTTAGCGACGGCGATCACAGATACGCAGTATTTT; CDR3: CASSLATAITDTQYF
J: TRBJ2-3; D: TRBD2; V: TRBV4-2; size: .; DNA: TGTGCCAGCAGCCAAGTCCTAGCGGGGAGCACAGATACGCAGTATTTT; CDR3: CASSQVLAGSTDTQYF
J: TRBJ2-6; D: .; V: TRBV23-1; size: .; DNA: TGCGCCAGCAGTCACCACGGGACAGCGGGCCCTGGGGCCAACGTCCTGACTTTC; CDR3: CASSHHGTAGPGANVLTF
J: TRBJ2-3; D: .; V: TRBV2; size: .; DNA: TGTGCCAGCATATCAGGATACTCCACAGATACGCAGTATTTT; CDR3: CASISGYSTDTQYF
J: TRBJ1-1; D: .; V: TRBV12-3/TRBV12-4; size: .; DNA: TGTGCCTGTCTAAGAGGGGGGAACACTGAAGCTTTCTTT; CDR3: CACLRGGNTEAFF
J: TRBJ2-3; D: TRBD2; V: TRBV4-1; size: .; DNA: TGCGCCAGCAGCGCCATTCCAGGACTAGCGGGTGCATCAGATACGCAGTATTTT; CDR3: CASSAIPGLAGASDTQYF
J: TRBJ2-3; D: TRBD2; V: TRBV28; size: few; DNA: TGTGCCAGCTCAGCGGGGGATTATACAGATACGCAGTATTTT; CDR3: CASSAGDYTDTQYF
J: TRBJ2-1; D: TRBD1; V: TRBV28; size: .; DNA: TGTGCCAGCTCAACTTGGGACAGGGAAGCTGTCAATGAGCAGTTCTTC; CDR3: CASSTWDREAVNEQFF
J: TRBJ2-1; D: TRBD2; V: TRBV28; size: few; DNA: TGTGCCAGCAGTTTCGCCGAGCAGCGGGGGGTCGAAGGGGAGCAGTTCTTC; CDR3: CASSFAEQRGVEGEQFF
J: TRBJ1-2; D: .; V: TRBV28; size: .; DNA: TGTGCCAGCAGTTTGTCGGTCAGGGGAGGCTATGGCTACACCTTC; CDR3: CASSLSVRGGYGYTF
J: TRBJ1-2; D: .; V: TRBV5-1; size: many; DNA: TGCGCCAGCAGCTTGTCCGGAGACTCAGGAGGAGCTAACTATGGCTACACCTTC; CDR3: CASSLSGDSGGANYGYTF
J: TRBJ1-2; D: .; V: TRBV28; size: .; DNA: TGTGCCAGCAGTTTAGGGGCCGTCAGGAGCTATGGCTACACCTTC; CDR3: CASSLGAVRSYGYTF
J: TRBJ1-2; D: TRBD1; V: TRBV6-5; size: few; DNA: TGTGCCAGCAGTGCCGCATCGACAGGGGGCGCGGGTGGCTACACCTTC; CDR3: CASSAASTGGAGGYTF
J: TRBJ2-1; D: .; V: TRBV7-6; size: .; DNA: TGTGCCAGCAGCTTAGACCCTGGGGGCCTAAGTGAGCAGTTCTTC; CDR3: CASSLDPGGLSEQFF
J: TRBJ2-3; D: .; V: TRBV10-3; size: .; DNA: TGTGCCATCGAAGACGGACCTAGCACAGATACGCAGTATTTT; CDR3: CAIEDGPSTDTQYF
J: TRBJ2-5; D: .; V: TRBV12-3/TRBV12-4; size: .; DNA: TGTGCCAGCAGTTCACCCCCCGGGGAGACCCAGTACTTC; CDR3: CASSSPPGETQYF
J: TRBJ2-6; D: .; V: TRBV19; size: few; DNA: TGTGCCAGTAGGCCCGACAGCCTGTCTGGGGCCAACGTCCTGACTTTC; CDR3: CASRPDSLSGANVLTF
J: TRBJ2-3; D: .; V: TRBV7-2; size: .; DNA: TGTGCCAGCAGCCTGGGACCAGTCACAGATACGCAGTATTTT; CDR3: CASSLGPVTDTQYF
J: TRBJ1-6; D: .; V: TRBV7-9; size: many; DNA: TGTGCCAGCAGCCGGGACATCAGGGACTCACCCCTCCACTTT; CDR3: CASSRDIRDSPLHF
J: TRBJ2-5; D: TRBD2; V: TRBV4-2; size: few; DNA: TGTGCCAGCAGCCAAGACGGGTTAGCGGGGGGCTGGGAGGAGACCCAGTACTTC; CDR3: CASSQDGLAGGWEETQYF
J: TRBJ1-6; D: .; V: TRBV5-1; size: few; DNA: TGCGCCAGCAGCCGCCGGGCAGGGGATTCACCCCTCCACTTT; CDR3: CASSRRAGDSPLHF
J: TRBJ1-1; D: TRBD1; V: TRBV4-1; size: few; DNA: TGCGCCAGCAGCCACTTGACAGGGGGCGCAGATACTGAAGCTTTCTTT; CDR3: CASSHLTGGADTEAFF
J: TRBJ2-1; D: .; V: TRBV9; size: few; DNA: TGTGCCAGCAGCACCCAGAGCTCCTACAATGAGCAGTTCTTC; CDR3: CASSTQSSYNEQFF